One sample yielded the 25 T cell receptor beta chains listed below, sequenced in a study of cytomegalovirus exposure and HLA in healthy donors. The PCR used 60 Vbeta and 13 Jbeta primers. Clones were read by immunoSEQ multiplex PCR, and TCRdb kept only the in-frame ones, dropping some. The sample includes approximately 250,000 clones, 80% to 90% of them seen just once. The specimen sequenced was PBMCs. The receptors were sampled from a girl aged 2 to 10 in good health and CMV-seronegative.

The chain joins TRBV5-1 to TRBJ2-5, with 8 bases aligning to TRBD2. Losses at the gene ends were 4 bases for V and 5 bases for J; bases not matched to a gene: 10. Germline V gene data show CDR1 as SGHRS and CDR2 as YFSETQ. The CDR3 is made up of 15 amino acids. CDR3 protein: CASSPAGGLYETQYF. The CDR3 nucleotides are TGCGCCAGCAGCCCGGCGGGGGGACTGTACGAGACCCAGTACTTC.

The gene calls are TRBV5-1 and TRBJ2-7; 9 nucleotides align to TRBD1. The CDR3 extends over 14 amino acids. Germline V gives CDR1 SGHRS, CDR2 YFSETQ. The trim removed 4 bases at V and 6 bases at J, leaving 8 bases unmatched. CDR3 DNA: TGCGCCAGCAGCCCCGGGACAGGGAGGGCCGAGCAGTACTTC. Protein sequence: CASSPGTGRAEQYF.

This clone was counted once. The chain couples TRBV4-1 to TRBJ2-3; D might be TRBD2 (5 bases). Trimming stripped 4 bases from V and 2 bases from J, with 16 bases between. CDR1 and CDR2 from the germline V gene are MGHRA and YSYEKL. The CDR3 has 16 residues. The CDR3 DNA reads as TGCGCCAGCAGCCCGGAGGTAGGAGGATACACAGATACGCAGTATTTT. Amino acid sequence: CASSPEVGGYTDTQYF.

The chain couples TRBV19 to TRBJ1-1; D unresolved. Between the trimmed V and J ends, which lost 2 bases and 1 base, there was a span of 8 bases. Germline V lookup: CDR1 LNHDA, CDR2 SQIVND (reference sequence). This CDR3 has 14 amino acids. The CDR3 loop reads CASSIIERNTEAFF. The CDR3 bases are TGTGCCAGTAGTATAATAGAACGGAACACTGAAGCTTTCTTT. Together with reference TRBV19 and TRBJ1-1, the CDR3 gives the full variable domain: DGGITQSPKYLFRKEGQNVTLSCEQNLNHDAMYWYRQDPGQGLRLIYYSQIVNDFQKGDIAEGYSVSREKKESFPLTVTSAQKNPTAFYLCASSIIERNTEAFFGQGTRLTVV.

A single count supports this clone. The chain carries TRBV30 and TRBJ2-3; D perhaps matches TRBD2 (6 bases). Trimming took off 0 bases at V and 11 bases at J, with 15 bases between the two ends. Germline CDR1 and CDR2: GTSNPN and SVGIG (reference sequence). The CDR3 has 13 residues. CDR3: CAWSVNRAGKQYF. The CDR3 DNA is TGTGCCTGGAGTGTAAACCGGGCGGGGAAGCAGTATTTT. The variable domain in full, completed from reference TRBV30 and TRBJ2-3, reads SQTIHQWPATLVQPVGSPLSLECTVEGTSNPNLYWYRQAAGRGLQLLFYSVGIGQISSEVPQNLSASRPQDRQFILSSKKLLLSDSGFYLCAWSVNRAGKQYFGPGTRLTVL.

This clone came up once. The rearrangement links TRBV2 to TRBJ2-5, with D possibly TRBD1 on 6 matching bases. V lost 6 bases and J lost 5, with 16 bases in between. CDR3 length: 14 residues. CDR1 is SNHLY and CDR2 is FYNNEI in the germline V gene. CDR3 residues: CASRHQGRKETQYF. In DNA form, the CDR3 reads TGTGCCAGCAGGCACCAGGGGCGCAAGGAGACCCAGTACTTC.

DNA for the CDR3: TGTGCCAGCAGTCGTAGCGGGGGTAGCACAGATACGCAGTATTTT. It encodes CASSRSGGSTDTQYF. The chain carries TRBV6-5 and TRBJ2-3; 9 nucleotides agree with TRBD2. CDR1 MNHEY and CDR2 SVGAGI come from the germline V gene. J gave up 0 bases and V 5 bases, and 3 bases lay outside the gene matches. This CDR3 has 15 amino acids.

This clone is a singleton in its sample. CDR3 amino acids: CASSGASEQYF. CDR3 bases: TGTGCCAGCAGTGGAGCCAGCGAGCAGTACTTC. The gene calls are TRBV6-1 and TRBJ2-7; D is unclear. The V end lost 4 bases, the J end lost 6 bases, and 7 bases lay between the germline ends. There are 11 residues in the CDR3. Germline values: CDR1 MNHNS, CDR2 SASEGT.

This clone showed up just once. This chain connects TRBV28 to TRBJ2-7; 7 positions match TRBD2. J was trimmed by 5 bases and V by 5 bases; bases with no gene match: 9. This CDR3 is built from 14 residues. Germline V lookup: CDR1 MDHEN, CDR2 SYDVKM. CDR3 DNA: TGTGCCAGCAGTCCGCCGGGACTATCCCACGAGCAGTACTTC. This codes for CASSPPGLSHEQYF.

This chain's CDR3 is CASSNSLGVTEAFF. In DNA, the CDR3 is TGTGCCAGCAGCAATAGCCTCGGAGTCACTGAAGCTTTCTTT. The V call is TRBV6-5, the J call TRBJ1-1; D remains ambiguous. Per germline, CDR1 MNHEY and CDR2 SVGAGI. CDR3 length: 14 residues. The V gene lost 6 bases and the J gene lost 4 bases, with 15 bases spanning the gap.

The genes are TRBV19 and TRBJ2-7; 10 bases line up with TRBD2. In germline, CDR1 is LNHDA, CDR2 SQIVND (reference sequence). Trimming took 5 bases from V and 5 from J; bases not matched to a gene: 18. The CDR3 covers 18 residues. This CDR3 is CASSPYRLSGGLADEQYF. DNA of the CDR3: TGTGCCAGTAGTCCGTACCGACTTAGCGGGGGGTTGGCCGACGAGCAGTACTTC.

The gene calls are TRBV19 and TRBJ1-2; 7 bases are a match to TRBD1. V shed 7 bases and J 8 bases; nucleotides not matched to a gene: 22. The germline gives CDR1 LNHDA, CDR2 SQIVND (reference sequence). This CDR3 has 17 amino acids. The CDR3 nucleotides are TGTGCCAGTATCCCCCGGACAGGTACAGTCGAACTCGGCGGCTACACCTTC. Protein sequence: CASIPRTGTVELGGYTF.

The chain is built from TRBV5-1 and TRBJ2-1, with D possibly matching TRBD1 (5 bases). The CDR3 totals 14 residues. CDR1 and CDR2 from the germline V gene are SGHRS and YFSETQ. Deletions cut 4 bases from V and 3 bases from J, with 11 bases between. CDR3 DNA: TGCGCCAGCAGCCGGGCAGGGCACTACAATGAGCAGTTCTTC. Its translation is CASSRAGHYNEQFF.

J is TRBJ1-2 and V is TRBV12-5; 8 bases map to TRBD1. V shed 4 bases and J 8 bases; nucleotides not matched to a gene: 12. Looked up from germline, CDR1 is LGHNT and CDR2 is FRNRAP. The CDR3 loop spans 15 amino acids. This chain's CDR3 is CASGSGLQGARGYTF. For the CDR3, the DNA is TGTGCTAGTGGTTCGGGTCTGCAGGGGGCAAGGGGCTACACCTTC.

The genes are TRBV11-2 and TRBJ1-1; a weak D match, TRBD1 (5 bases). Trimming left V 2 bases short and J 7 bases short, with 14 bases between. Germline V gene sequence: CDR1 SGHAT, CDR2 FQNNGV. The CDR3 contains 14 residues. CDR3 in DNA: TGTGCCAGCAGCTTACAACCTTTCGGGGGTGAAGCTTTCTTT. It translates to CASSLQPFGGEAFF.

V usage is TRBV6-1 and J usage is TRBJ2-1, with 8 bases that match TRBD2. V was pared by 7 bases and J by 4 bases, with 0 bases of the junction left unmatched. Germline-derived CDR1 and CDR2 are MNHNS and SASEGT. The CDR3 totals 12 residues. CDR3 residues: CASKRGYNEQFF. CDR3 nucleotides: TGTGCCAGCAAGCGGGGGTACAATGAGCAGTTCTTC.

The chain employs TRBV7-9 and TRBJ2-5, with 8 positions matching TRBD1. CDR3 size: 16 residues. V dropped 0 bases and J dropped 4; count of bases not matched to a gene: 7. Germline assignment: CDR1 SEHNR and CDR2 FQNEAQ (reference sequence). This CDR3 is CASSLASGGRGETQYF. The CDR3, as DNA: TGTGCCAGCAGCTTAGCCTCAGGGGGCCGTGGAGAGACCCAGTACTTC.

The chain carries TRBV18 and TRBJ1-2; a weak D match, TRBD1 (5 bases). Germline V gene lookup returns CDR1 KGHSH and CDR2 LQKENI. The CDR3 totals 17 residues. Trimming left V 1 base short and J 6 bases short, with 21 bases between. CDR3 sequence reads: CASSPQAGRGKSNGYTF. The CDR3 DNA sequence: TGTGCCAGCTCACCACAGGCGGGGCGGGGAAAGAGTAATGGCTACACCTTC.

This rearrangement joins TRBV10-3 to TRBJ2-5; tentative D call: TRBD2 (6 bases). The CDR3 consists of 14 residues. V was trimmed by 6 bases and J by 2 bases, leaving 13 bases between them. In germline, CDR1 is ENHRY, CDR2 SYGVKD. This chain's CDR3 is CAIRPPGTQETQYF. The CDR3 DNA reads TGTGCCATCAGGCCCCCCGGGACTCAAGAGACCCAGTACTTC.

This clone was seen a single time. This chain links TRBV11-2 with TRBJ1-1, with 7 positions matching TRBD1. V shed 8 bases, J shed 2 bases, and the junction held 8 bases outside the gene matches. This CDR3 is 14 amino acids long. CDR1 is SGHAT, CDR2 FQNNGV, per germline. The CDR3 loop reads CASPRGAENTEAFF. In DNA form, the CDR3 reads TGTGCCAGCCCCAGGGGGGCGGAAAACACTGAAGCTTTCTTT.

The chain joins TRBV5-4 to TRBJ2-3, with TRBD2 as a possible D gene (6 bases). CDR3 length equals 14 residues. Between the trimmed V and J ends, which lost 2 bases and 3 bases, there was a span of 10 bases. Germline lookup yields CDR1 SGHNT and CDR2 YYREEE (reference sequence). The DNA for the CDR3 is TGTGCCAGCAGCTTCGGGAGTGGGACAGATACGCAGTATTTT. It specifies CASSFGSGTDTQYF. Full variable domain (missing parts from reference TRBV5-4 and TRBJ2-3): ETGVTQSPTHLIKTRGQQVTLRCSSQSGHNTVSWYQQALGQGPQFIFQYYREEENGRGNFPPRFSGLQFPNYSSELNVNALELDDSALYLCASSFGSGTDTQYFGPGTRLTVL.

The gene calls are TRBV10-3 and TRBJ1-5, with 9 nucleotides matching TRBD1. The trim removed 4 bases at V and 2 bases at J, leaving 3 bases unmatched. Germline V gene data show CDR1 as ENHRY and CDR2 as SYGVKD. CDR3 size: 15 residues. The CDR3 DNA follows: TGTGCCATCAGTGGGGGACAGGGAGGCAATCAGCCCCAGCATTTT. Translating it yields CAISGGQGGNQPQHF.

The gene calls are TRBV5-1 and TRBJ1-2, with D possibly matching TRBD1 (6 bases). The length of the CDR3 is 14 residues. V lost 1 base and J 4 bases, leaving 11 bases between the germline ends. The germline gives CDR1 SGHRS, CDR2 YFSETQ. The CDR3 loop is CASSLREGGYGYTF. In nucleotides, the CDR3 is TGCGCCAGCAGCTTGCGGGAGGGGGGCTATGGCTACACCTTC.

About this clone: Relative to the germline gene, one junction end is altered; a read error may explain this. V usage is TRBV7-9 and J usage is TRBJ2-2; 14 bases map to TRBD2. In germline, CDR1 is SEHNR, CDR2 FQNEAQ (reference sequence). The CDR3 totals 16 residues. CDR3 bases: TGTTCCAGCAGTAGACTAGCGGGAGGGTCATCCGGGGAGCTGTTTTTT. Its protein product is CSSSRLAGGSSGELFF.

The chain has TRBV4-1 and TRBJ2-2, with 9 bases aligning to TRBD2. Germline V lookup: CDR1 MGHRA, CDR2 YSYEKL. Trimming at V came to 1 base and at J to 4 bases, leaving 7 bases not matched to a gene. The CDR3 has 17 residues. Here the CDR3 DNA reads TGCGCCAGCAGCCAAGGTAGGACTAGCGACCTCACCGGGGAGCTGTTTTTT. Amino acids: CASSQGRTSDLTGELFF.